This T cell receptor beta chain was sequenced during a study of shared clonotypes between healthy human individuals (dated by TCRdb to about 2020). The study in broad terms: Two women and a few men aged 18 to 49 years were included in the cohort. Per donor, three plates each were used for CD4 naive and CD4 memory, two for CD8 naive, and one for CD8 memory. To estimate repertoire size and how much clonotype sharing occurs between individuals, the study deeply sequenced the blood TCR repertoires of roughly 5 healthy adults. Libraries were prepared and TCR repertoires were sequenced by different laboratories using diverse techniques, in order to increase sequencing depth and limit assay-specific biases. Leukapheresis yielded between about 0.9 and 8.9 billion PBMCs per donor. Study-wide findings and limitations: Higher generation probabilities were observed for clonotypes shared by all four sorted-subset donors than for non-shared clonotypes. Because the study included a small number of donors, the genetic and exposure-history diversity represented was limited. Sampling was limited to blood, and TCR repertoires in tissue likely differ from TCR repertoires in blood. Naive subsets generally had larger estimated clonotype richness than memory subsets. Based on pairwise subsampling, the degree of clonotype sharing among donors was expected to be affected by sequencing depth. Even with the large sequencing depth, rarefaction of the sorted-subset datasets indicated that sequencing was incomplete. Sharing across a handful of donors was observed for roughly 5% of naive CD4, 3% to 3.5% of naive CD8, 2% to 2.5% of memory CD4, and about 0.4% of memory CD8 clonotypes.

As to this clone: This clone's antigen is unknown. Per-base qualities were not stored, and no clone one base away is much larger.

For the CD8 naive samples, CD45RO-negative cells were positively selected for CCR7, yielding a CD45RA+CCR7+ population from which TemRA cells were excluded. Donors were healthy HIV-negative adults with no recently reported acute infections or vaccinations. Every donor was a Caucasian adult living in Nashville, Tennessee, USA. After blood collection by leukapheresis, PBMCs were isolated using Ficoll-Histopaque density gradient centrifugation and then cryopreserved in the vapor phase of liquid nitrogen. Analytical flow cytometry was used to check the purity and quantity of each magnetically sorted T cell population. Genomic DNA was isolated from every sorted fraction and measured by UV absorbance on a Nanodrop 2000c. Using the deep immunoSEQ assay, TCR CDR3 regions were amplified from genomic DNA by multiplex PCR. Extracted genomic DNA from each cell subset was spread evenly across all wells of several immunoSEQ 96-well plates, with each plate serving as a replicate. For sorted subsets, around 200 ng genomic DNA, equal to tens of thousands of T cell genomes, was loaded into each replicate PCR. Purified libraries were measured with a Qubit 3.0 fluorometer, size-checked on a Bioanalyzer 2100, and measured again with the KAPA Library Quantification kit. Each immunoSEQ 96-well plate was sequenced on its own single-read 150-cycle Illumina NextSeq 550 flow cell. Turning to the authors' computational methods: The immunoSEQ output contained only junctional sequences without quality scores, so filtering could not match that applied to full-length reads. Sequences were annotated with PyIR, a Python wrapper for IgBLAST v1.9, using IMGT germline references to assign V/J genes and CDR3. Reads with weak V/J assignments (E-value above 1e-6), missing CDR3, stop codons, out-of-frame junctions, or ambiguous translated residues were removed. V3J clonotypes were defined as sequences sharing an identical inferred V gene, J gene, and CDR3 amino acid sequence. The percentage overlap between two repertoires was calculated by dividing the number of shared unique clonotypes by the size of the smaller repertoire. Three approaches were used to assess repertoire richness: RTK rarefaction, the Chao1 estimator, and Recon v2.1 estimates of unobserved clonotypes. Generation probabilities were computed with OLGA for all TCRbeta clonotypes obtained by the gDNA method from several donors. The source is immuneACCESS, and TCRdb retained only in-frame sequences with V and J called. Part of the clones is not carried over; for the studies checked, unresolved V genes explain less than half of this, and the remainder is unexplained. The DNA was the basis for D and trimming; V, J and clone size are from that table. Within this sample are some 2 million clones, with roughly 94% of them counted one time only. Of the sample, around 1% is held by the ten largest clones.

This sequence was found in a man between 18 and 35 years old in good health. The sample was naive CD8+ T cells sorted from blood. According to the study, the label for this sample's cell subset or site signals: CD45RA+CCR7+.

DNA sequence: TGTGCCAGCAGCGTATCGATTGGGGTAGACGAGCAGTACTTC. It is translated as CASSVSIGVDEQYF. The chain is made from TRBV9 and TRBJ2-7; a confident D gene designation cannot be given. The CDR3, cysteine through phenylalanine, is 14 amino acids long. The read is trimmed to its CDR3 DNA, 42 bases read in frame from base 1. Reading the germline V gene gives CDR1 SGDLS and CDR2 YYNGEE. V is cut by 1 base and J by 5 bases, and the space between the germline ends is 13 bases.